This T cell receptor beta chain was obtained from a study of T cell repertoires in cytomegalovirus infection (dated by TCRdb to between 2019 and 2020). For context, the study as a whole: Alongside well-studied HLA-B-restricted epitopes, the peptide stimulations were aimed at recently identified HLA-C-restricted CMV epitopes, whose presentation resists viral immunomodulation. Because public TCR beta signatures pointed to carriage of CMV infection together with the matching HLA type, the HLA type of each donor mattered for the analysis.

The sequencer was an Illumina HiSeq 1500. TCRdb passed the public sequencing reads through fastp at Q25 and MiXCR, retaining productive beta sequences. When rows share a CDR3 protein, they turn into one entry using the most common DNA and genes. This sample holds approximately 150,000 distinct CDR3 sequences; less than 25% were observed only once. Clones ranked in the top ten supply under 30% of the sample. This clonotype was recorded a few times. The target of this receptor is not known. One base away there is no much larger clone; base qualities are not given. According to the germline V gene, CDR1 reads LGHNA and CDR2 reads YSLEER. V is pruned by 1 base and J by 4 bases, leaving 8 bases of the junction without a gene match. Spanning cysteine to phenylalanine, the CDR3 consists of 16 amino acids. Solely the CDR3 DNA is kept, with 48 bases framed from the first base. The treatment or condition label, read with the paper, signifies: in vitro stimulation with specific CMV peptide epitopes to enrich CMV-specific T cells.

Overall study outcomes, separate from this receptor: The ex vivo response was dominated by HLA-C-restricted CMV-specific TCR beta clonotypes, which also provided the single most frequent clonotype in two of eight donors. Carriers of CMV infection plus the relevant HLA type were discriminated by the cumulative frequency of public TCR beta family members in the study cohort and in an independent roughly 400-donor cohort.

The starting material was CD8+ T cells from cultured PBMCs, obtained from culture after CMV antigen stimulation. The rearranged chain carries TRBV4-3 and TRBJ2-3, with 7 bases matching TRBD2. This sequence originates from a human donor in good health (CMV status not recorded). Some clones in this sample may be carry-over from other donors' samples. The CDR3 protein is CASSQGGGGKPDTQYF. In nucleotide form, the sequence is TGCGCCAGCAGCCAAGGTGGCGGGGGAAAACCAGATACGCAGTATTTT.